Listed below are T cell receptor beta chains from one sample, sequenced in a study of OX40 agonist ivuxolimab in advanced cancers. Using immunoSEQ multiplex PCR, the repertoire was profiled, and TCRdb retains in-frame clones only, with some absent. This repertoire shows about 72,000 clones, roughly nine tenths found once; its top ten account for 2.5%. The sample in question was CD4+ or CD8+ T cells sorted from blood, obtained in a trial of the OX40 agonist ivuxolimab. The receptors here all came from an adult with an advanced solid tumor such as melanoma, head and neck, liver or kidney cancer. The CDR3 runs from the conserved cysteine through the conserved F or W. D genes are given only for firm matches. For some rows the clone size is stated as once, few or many, or as a class when expanded; others skip it.

TRBJ2-4	.	14	.	TRBV6-5	CASSMTDMTNIQYF	TGTGCCAGCAGCATGACGGACATGACAAACATTCAGTACTTC
TRBJ1-1	.	12	.	TRBV28	CASRPPDTEAFF	TGTGCCAGCAGGCCCCCTGACACTGAAGCTTTCTTT
TRBJ1-2	.	13	.	TRBV6-1	CASRPGSDYGYTF	TGTGCCAGTCGCCCAGGGAGTGACTATGGCTACACCTTC
TRBJ1-1	TRBD1	14	.	TRBV27	CASSFFRGGTEAFF	TGTGCCAGCAGTTTTTTCAGGGGGGGCACTGAAGCTTTCTTT
TRBJ1-1	.	13	.	TRBV5-1	CASSLTTDTEAFF	TGCGCCAGCAGCTTGACAACGGACACTGAAGCTTTCTTT
TRBJ1-1	.	14	.	TRBV7-2	CASSLDGHQKGAFF	TGTGCCAGCAGCTTAGATGGCCACCAAAAGGGGGCTTTCTTT
TRBJ1-6	.	10	.	TRBV19	CASGRFPLHF	TGTGCCAGTGGTCGGTTTCCCCTCCACTTT
TRBJ1-2	TRBD1	14	once	TRBV19	CASSSRQGYYGYTF	TGTGCCAGTAGTTCAAGACAGGGATACTATGGCTACACCTTC
TRBJ2-1	.	13	.	TRBV30	CAWSVGGAGREFF	TGTGCCTGGAGTGTAGGGGGTGCAGGAAGGGAGTTCTTC
TRBJ2-7	.	14	.	TRBV5-6	CASSLAGSPREQYF	TGTGCCAGCAGCTTGGCCGGGAGCCCAAGGGAGCAGTACTTC
TRBJ2-1	TRBD2	16	.	TRBV9	CASSVTLGLAYNEQFF	TGTGCCAGCAGCGTGACACTCGGACTAGCGTACAATGAGCAGTTCTTC
TRBJ1-1	.	13	.	TRBV7-2	CASSLRWDTEAFF	TGTGCCAGCAGCTTACGGTGGGACACTGAAGCTTTCTTT
TRBJ1-4	.	15	few	TRBV30	CAWSARSGLNEKLFF	TGTGCCTGGAGTGCCCGGTCAGGGCTAAATGAAAAACTGTTTTTT
TRBJ2-7	TRBD1	15	.	TRBV2	CASSGGQGPTYEQYF	TGTGCCAGCAGCGGTGGACAGGGGCCAACCTACGAGCAGTACTTC
TRBJ1-2	.	12	.	TRBV5-4	CASSFSGDGYTF	TGTGCCAGCAGCTTCTCGGGGGATGGCTACACCTTC
TRBJ2-5	.	15	.	TRBV21-1	CASSKAWGRDETQYF	TGTGCCAGCAGCAAAGCGTGGGGCAGGGATGAGACCCAGTACTTC
TRBJ2-3	TRBD2	15	.	TRBV6-4	CASSAERGGRDTQYF	TGTGCCAGCAGTGCGGAGCGGGGGGGCAGAGATACGCAGTATTTT
TRBJ2-5	.	14	few	TRBV4-1	CASSQGSGTETQYF	TGCGCCAGCAGCCAAGGTAGCGGAACAGAGACCCAGTACTTC
TRBJ2-5	.	15	.	TRBV2	CASSDGLGGVETQYF	TGTGCCAGCAGTGATGGCCTAGGGGGGGTCGAGACCCAGTACTTC
TRBJ2-3	.	11	.	TRBV5-1	CASSYTDTQYF	TGCGCCAGCAGCTACACAGATACGCAGTATTTT
TRBJ2-7	TRBD2	16	once	TRBV4-2	CASSAGTSGRVYEQYF	TGTGCCAGCAGCGCTGGGACTAGCGGGAGGGTCTACGAGCAGTACTTC
TRBJ1-6	TRBD1	15	.	TRBV6-1	CASSRGGQGFSPLHF	TGTGCCAGCAGCCGAGGGGGACAGGGATTCTCACCCCTCCACTTT
TRBJ2-7	TRBD2	15	.	TRBV6-5	CASSRYAGGGYEQYF	TGTGCCAGCAGCCGCTATGCGGGAGGGGGATACGAGCAGTACTTC
TRBJ2-3	TRBD1	14	once	TRBV6-6	CASSHRGSTDTQYF	TGTGCCAGCAGCCACAGGGGATCCACAGATACGCAGTATTTT
TRBJ2-1	.	14	.	TRBV9	CASSVQGPLNEQFF	TGTGCCAGCAGCGTACAGGGGCCCCTCAATGAGCAGTTCTTC
TRBJ2-1	TRBD2	18	.	TRBV7-2	CASSRPSSGVISYNEQFF	TGTGCCAGCAGCCGACCTTCTAGCGGGGTTATCTCCTACAATGAGCAGTTCTTC